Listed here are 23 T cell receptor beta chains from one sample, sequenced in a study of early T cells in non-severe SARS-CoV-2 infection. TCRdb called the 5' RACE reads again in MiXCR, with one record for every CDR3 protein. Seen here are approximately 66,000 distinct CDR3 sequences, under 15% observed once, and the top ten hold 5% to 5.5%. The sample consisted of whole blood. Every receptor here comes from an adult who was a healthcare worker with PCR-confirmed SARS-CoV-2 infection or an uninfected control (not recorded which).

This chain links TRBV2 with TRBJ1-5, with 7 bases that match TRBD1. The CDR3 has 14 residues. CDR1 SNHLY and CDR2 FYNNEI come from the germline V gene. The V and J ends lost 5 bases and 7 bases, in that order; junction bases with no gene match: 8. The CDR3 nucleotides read TGTGCCAGCAGTAATGGAGCAGGGGGGCAGCCCCAGCATTTT. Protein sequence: CASSNGAGGQPQHF. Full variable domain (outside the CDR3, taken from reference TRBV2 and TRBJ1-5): EPEVTQTPSHQVTQMGQEVILRCVPISNHLYFYWYRQILGQKVEFLVSFYNNEISEKSEIFDDQFSVERPDGSNFTLKIRSTKLEDSAMYFCASSNGAGGQPQHFGDGTRLSIL.

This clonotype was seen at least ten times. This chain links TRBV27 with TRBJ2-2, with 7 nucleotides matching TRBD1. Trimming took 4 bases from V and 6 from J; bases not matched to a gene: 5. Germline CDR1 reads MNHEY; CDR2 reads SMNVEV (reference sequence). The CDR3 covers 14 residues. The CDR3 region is CASSSRGPAGELFF. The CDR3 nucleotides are TGTGCCAGCAGTTCTAGGGGGCCAGCCGGGGAGCTGTTTTTT.

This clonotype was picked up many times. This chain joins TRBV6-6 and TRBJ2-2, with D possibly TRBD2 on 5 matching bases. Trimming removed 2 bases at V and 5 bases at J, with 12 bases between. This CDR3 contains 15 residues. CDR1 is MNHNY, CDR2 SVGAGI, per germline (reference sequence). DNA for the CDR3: TGTGCCAGCAGTTACCGAGCGGCGGAAACCGGGGAGCTGTTTTTT. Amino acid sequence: CASSYRAAETGELFF.

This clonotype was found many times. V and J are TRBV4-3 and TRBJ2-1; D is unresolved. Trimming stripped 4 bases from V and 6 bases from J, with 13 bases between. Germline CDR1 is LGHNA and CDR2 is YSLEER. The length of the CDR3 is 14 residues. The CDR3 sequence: CASSLAGKANEQFF. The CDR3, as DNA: TGCGCCAGCAGCCTAGCCGGAAAGGCCAATGAGCAGTTCTTC.

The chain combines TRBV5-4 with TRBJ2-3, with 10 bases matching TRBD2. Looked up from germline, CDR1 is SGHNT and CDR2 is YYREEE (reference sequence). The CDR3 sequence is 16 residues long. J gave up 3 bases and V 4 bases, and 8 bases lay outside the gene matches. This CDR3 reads CASSADTSGVTDTQYF. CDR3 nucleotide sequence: TGTGCCAGCAGCGCCGATACTAGCGGGGTAACAGATACGCAGTATTTT.

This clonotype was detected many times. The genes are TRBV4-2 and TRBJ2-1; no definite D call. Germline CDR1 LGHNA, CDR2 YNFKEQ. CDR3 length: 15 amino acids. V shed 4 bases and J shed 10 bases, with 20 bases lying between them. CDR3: CASSPPEAPVGEQFF. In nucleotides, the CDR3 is TGTGCCAGCAGCCCCCCCGAGGCCCCGGTGGGAGAGCAGTTCTTC.

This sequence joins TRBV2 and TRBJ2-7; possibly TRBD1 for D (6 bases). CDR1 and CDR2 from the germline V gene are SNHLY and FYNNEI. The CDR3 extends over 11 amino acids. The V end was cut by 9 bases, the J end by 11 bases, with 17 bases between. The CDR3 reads CASLATGKEYF. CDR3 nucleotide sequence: TGTGCCAGTCTCGCTACAGGGAAAGAGTACTTC.

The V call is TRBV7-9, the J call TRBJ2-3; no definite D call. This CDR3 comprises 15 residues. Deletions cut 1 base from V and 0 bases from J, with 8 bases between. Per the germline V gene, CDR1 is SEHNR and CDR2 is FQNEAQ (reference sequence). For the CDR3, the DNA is TGTGCCAGCAGCTTAGGGGCCAGCAGCACAGATACGCAGTATTTT. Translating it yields CASSLGASSTDTQYF.

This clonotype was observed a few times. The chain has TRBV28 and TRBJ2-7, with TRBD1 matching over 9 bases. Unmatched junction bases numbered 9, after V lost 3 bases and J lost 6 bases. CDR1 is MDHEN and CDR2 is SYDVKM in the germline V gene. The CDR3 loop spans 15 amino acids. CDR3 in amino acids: CASSFPGQGALEQYF. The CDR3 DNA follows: TGTGCCAGCAGTTTTCCGGGACAGGGAGCTCTCGAGCAGTACTTC.

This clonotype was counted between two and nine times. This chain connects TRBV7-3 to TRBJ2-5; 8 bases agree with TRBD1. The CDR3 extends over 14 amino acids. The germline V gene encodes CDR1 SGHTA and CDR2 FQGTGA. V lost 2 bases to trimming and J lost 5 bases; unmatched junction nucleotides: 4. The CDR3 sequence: CASSLQGAGETQYF. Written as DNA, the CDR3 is TGTGCCAGCAGCTTACAGGGGGCTGGGGAGACCCAGTACTTC.

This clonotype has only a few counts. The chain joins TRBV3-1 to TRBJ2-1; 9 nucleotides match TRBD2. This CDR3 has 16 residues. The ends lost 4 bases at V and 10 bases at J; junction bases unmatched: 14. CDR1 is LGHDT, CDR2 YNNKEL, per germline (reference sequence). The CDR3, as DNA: TGTGCCAGCAGCCCCGTCAGCGGGAGGCCGCTATTGGAGCAGTTCTTC. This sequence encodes CASSPVSGRPLLEQFF.

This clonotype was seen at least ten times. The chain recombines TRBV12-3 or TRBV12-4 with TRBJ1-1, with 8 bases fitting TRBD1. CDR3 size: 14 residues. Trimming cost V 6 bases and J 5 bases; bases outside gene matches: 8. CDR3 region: CASSPRTGNTEAFF. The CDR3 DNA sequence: TGTGCCAGCAGCCCCCGGACAGGGAATACTGAAGCTTTCTTT.

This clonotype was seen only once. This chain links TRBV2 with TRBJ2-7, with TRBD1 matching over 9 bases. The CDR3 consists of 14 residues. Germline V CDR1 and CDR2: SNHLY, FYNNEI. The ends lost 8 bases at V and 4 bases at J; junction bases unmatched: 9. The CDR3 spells CASLPTGGFYEQYF. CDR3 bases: TGTGCCAGCCTACCGACAGGGGGGTTTTACGAGCAGTACTTC. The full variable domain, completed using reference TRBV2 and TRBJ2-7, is EPEVTQTPSHQVTQMGQEVILRCVPISNHLYFYWYRQILGQKVEFLVSFYNNEISEKSEIFDDQFSVERPDGSNFTLKIRSTKLEDSAMYFCASLPTGGFYEQYFGPGTRLTVT.

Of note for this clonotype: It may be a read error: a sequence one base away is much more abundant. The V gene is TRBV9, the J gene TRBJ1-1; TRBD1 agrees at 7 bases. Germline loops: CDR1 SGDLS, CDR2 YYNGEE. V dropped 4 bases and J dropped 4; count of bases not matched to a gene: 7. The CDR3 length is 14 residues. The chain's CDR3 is CASSPDRVGTEAFF. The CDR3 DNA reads TGTGCCAGCAGCCCCGACAGGGTCGGCACTGAAGCTTTCTTT.

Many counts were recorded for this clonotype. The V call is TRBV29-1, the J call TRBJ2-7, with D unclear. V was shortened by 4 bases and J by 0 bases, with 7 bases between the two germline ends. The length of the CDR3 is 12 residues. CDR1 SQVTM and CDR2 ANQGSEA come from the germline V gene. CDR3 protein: CSVVHSSYEQYF. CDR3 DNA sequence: TGCAGCGTTGTACACAGCTCCTACGAGCAGTACTTC.

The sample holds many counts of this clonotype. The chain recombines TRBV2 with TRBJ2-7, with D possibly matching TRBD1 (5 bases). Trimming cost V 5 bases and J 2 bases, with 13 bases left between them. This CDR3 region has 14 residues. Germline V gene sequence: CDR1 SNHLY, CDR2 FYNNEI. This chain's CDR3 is CASSWTSPTYEQYF. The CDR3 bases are TGTGCCAGCAGTTGGACAAGCCCCACCTACGAGCAGTACTTC.

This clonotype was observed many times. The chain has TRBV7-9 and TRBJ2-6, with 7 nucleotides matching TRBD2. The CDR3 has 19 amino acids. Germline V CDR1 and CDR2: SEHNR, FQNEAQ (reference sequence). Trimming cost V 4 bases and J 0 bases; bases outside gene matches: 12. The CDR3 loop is CASSSPVGGGLSGANVLTF. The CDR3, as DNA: TGTGCCAGCAGCTCCCCTGTTGGGGGAGGGCTCTCTGGGGCCAACGTCCTGACTTTC.

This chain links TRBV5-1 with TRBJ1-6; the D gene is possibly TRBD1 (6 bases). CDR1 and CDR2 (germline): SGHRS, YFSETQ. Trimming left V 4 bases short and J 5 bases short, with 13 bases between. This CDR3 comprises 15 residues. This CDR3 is CASSTGQIDNSPLHF. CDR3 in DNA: TGCGCCAGCAGCACCGGACAGATCGATAATTCACCCCTCCACTTT.

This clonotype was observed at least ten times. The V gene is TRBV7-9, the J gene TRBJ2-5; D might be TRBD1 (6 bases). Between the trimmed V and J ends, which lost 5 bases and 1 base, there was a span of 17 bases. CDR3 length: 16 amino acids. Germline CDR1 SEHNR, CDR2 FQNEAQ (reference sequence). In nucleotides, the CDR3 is TGTGCCAGCAGCCCCCGGGCGCCAGGGGCCCAAGAGACCCAGTACTTC. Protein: CASSPRAPGAQETQYF.

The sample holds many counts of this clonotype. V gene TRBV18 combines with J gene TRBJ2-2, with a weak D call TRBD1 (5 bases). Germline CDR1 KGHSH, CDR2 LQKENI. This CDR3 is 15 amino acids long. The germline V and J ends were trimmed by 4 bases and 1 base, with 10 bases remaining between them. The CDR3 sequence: CASSLRTMNTGELFF. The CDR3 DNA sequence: TGTGCCAGCTCACTACGGACAATGAACACCGGGGAGCTGTTTTTT.

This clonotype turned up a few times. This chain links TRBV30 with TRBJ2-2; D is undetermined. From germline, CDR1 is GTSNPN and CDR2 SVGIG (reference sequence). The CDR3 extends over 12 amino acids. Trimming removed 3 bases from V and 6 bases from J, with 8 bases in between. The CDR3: CAWSDTAGELFF. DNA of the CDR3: TGTGCCTGGAGCGATACAGCCGGGGAGCTGTTTTTT.

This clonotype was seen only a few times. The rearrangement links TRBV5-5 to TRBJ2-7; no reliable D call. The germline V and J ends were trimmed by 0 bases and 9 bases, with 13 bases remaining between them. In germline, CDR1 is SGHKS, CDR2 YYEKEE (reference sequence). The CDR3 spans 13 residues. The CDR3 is CASSLGADDRQYF. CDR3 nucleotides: TGTGCCAGCAGCTTGGGGGCAGACGATCGGCAGTACTTC.

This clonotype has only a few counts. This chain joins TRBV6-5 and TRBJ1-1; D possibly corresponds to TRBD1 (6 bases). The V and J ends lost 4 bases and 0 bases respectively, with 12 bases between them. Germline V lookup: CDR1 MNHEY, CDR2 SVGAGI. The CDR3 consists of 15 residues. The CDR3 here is CASSSPSGVNTEAFF. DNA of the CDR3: TGTGCCAGCAGTTCTCCCTCAGGGGTGAACACTGAAGCTTTCTTT.